The 21 T cell receptor beta chains presented below share a single source sample, sequenced in a study of cytomegalovirus exposure and HLA in healthy donors. The PCR was carried out with 60 Vbeta primers and 13 Jbeta primers. Data came from immunoSEQ multiplex PCR; TCRdb stores just in-frame clones and leaves some out. Altogether about 200,000 clones are present, around 86% being singletons, with the ten largest covering less than 3.5%. The specimen sequenced was PBMCs. Receptor source: a woman between 35 and 50 years old in good health and CMV-seronegative.

The sample holds a few counts of this clone. The chain couples TRBV6-1 to TRBJ2-5; 12 nucleotides agree with TRBD2. V lost 1 base, J lost 4 bases, and 1 base stayed unmatched. Germline V gives CDR1 MNHNS, CDR2 SASEGT. The CDR3 spans 15 residues. Written as DNA, the CDR3 is TGTGCCAGCAGTGAAGGACTAGCGGGAGCAGAGACCCAGTACTTC. Amino acid sequence: CASSEGLAGAETQYF.

This chain links TRBV6-6 with TRBJ1-2, with D tentatively TRBD1 (6 bases). CDR1 and CDR2 from the germline V gene are MNHNY and SVGAGI (reference sequence). V gave up 6 bases and J gave up 2 bases, with 10 bases separating them. This CDR3 has 13 amino acids. The CDR3 DNA follows: TGTGCCAGCAGCCGGGACATGAACTATGGCTACACCTTC. Translated: CASSRDMNYGYTF.

This rearrangement joins TRBV30 to TRBJ2-3; D perhaps matches TRBD2 (5 bases). Trimming took 0 bases from V and 6 from J, leaving 13 bases between them. The CDR3 spans 14 residues. CDR1 is GTSNPN and CDR2 is SVGIG in the germline V gene (reference sequence). In DNA, the CDR3 is TGTGCCTGGAGTGTATGGCGGGCCGGGGATACGCAGTATTTT. Amino acid sequence: CAWSVWRAGDTQYF.

This chain uses TRBV18 with TRBJ1-2; TRBD1 matches 10 bases. V shed 4 bases, J shed 6 bases, and the junction held 8 bases outside the gene matches. Germline CDR1 KGHSH, CDR2 LQKENI. The CDR3 consists of 15 residues. DNA of the CDR3: TGTGCCAGCTCACTATCCGGGACAGGGGCTCATGGCTACACCTTC. Encoded protein: CASSLSGTGAHGYTF.

V is TRBV5-1 and J is TRBJ2-3, with D possibly being TRBD2 (6 bases). CDR1 and CDR2 (germline): SGHRS, YFSETQ. Between the trimmed V and J ends, which lost 0 bases and 6 bases, there was a span of 11 bases. The CDR3 loop spans 14 amino acids. The chain's CDR3 is CASSLETSSDTQYF. The CDR3 DNA sequence: TGCGCCAGCAGCTTGGAAACTAGCTCGGATACGCAGTATTTT.

This clone was counted once. The junction departs from germline at one end; a sequencing error may be responsible. The CDR3 DNA is TGCGCCAGCAGCTCCGGGAGACCCACAGAAACGCAGTATTTT. Its translation is CASSSGRPTETQYF. The genes are TRBV5-1 and TRBJ2-3, with TRBD2 as a possible D gene (6 bases). CDR3 length: 14 residues. Germline V gives CDR1 SGHRS, CDR2 YFSETQ. The full variable domain, in which reference TRBV5-1 and TRBJ2-3 provide the parts outside the CDR3, is KAGVTQTPRYLIKTRGQQVTLSCSPISGHRSVSWYQQTPGQGLQFLFEYFSETQRNKGNFPGRFSGRQFSNSRSEMNVSTLELGDSALYLCASSSGRPTETQYFGPGTRLTVL.

This chain's CDR3 is CAFDRGRLEKAFF. CDR3 DNA: TGTGCCTTTGACAGGGGGCGATTGGAAAAAGCTTTCTTT. The chain joins TRBV30 to TRBJ1-1; TRBD1 agrees at 10 bases. The germline CDR1 and CDR2 sequences are GTSNPN and SVGIG (reference sequence). CDR3 length equals 13 residues. V gave up 7 bases and J gave up 9 bases; unmatched junction bases: 11.

The chain links TRBV4-1 to TRBJ2-1; no reliable D call. Germline V gene sequence: CDR1 MGHRA, CDR2 YSYEKL. This CDR3 is built from 13 residues. Trimming stripped 2 bases from V and 2 bases from J, with 4 bases between. This CDR3 is CASSQTAYNEQFF. The CDR3 DNA is TGCGCCAGCAGCCAAACTGCCTACAATGAGCAGTTCTTC.

The genes are TRBV27 and TRBJ2-5; D is ambiguous. This CDR3 has 13 amino acids. The germline V gene has CDR1 MNHEY and CDR2 SMNVEV (reference sequence). V was clipped by 1 base and J by 5 bases, with 8 bases between them. The DNA for the CDR3 is TGTGCCAGCAGTTTATTCCAGAGGGAGACCCAGTACTTC. Amino acids: CASSLFQRETQYF.

This clone is a singleton in its sample. The rearrangement joins TRBV5-4 to TRBJ1-2; D is possibly TRBD1 (5 bases). The V gene's germline CDR1 is SGHNT and CDR2 YYREEE (reference sequence). Between the trimmed V and J ends, which lost 1 base and 10 bases, there was a span of 14 bases. The CDR3 spans 13 residues. CDR3 bases: TGTGCCAGCAGCTTGAAGGGGTCTGATGCCTACACCTTC. Its protein product is CASSLKGSDAYTF.

The V call is TRBV27, the J call TRBJ1-2; TRBD1 agrees at 7 bases. The CDR3 sequence is 13 residues long. V lost 5 bases to trimming and J lost 8 bases; unmatched junction nucleotides: 8. Germline assignment: CDR1 MNHEY and CDR2 SMNVEV (reference sequence). CDR3 sequence reads: CASSTTGRGGYTF. Written as DNA, the CDR3 is TGTGCCAGCAGTACGACAGGGCGGGGAGGCTACACCTTC.

This clone was seen a single time. The chain recombines TRBV5-1 with TRBJ2-5; 9 bases map to TRBD2. The germline CDR1 and CDR2 sequences are SGHRS and YFSETQ. The CDR3 extends over 16 amino acids. The V and J ends lost 0 bases and 2 bases, in that order; junction bases with no gene match: 5. This CDR3 reads CASSLVPAGGQETQYF. The CDR3, as DNA: TGCGCCAGCAGCTTGGTTCCAGCGGGAGGTCAAGAGACCCAGTACTTC.

As concerns this clone: A junction boundary mismatches the germline segment, possibly from a read error. V usage is TRBV7-9 and J usage is TRBJ2-3; TRBD1 aligns across 7 bases. Germline assignment: CDR1 SEHNR and CDR2 FQNEAQ (reference sequence). The CDR3 has 18 amino acids. DNA of the CDR3: TGTTCCAGCAGCTTAAGTCGCGTGGCAGGGGGTCGTACAGATACGCAGTATTTT. This encodes CSSSLSRVAGGRTDTQYF.

The chain has TRBV7-2 and TRBJ1-1; possibly TRBD1 for D (6 bases). CDR3 length: 16 amino acids. Per germline, CDR1 SGHTA and CDR2 FQGNSA. The V end was cut by 7 bases, the J end by 0 bases, with 18 bases between. The CDR3 coding sequence is TGTGCCAGCACCATAGGCCATACAGGGTTGAACACTGAAGCTTTCTTT. Translated: CASTIGHTGLNTEAFF.

In its sample, this clone was seen a few times. The chain is built from TRBV19 and TRBJ2-2; tentative D call: TRBD2 (7 bases). Germline loops: CDR1 LNHDA, CDR2 SQIVND (reference sequence). Deletions cut 1 base from V and 5 bases from J, with 14 bases between. The CDR3 covers 16 residues. The CDR3 loop is CASSIVAGAGTGELFF. CDR3 DNA sequence: TGTGCCAGTAGTATAGTTGCGGGGGCTGGAACCGGGGAGCTGTTTTTT.

The CDR3 loop is CASSILQSNQPQHF. CDR3 in DNA: TGTGCCAGTAGTATTTTACAGAGCAATCAGCCCCAGCATTTT. The V and J genes are TRBV19 and TRBJ1-5; D is unresolved. The length of the CDR3 is 14 residues. Trimming stripped 3 bases from V and 1 base from J, with 7 bases between. Germline lookup yields CDR1 LNHDA and CDR2 SQIVND (reference sequence).

The chain has TRBV27 and TRBJ2-2; 7 bases match TRBD1. The CDR3 sequence is 15 residues long. CDR1 MNHEY and CDR2 SMNVEV come from the germline V gene (reference sequence). Trimming at V came to 2 bases and at J to 6 bases, leaving 6 bases not matched to a gene. Here the CDR3 DNA reads TGTGCCAGCAGTTTAGGTTGGCAGGGGGCCGGGGAGCTGTTTTTT. Residues: CASSLGWQGAGELFF.

The V gene is TRBV10-1, the J gene TRBJ1-2; D gene unclear. Trimming removed 11 bases at V and 4 bases at J, with 20 bases between. This CDR3 has 14 residues. Germline V gene data show CDR1 as WNHNN and CDR2 as SYGVQD (reference sequence). CDR3 DNA: TGCGCCCAGACCAGCAGCCCATGGAGCTATGGCTACACCTTC. It encodes CAQTSSPWSYGYTF.

The chain carries TRBV10-3 and TRBJ2-3; TRBD1 matches at 10 bases. Germline V gene lookup returns CDR1 ENHRY and CDR2 SYGVKD. The CDR3 length is 16 residues. Germline trimming cut 5 bases from V and 4 bases from J; bases unmatched to any gene: 9. CDR3 DNA sequence: TGTGCCATCAGTCCTTCCGAAGGACAGGGGGCAGATACGCAGTATTTT. Residues: CAISPSEGQGADTQYF.

The rearrangement uses TRBV11-2 and TRBJ2-7; D ambiguous. Trimming took off 4 bases at V and 6 bases at J, with 16 bases between the two ends. CDR1 and CDR2 from the germline V gene are SGHAT and FQNNGV. This CDR3 spans 14 amino acids. CDR3 residues: CASSWRVLEAEQYF. The CDR3 DNA sequence: TGTGCCAGCAGCTGGAGAGTATTAGAGGCCGAGCAGTACTTC.

V is TRBV7-8 and J is TRBJ2-5; the D gene is possibly TRBD2 (6 bases). V was clipped by 3 bases and J by 7 bases, with 12 bases between them. Germline assignment: CDR1 SGHVS and CDR2 FQNEAQ. This CDR3 spans 13 amino acids. The DNA for the CDR3 is TGTGCCAGCAGCTTGACAGCGCGGGGGACCCAGTACTTC. This sequence encodes CASSLTARGTQYF.